The 19 T cell receptor beta chains in this list originate from one sample, sequenced in a study of CD8+CD57+ T cells in acquired aplastic anemia. Using genomic DNA as the template, TCR beta VDJ and CDR3 profiling was carried out. TCRdb reprocessed the reads via MiXCR and lists one record per CDR3 protein. The data show 200,000 to 250,000 distinct CDR3 sequences, with approximately 35% seen just once and 1.1% held by the top ten. Sequencing input: sorted CD4+, CD8+, or CD8+CD57+ T cells (not recorded which) from PBMCs. The receptor set was obtained from a human donor in good health, serving as a control.

This clonotype was observed a handful of times. A read error may produce the germline difference seen at one junction end. The chain employs TRBV7-3 and TRBJ2-5, with D uncertain. Per the germline V gene, CDR1 is SGHTA and CDR2 is FQGTGA. This CDR3 is 13 amino acids long. In DNA, the CDR3 is TGTGCCAGCAGTGAAGGATACCAAGAGACCCAGTATTTC. Translated: CASSEGYQETQYF.

This clonotype was seen a handful of times. The chain employs TRBV18 and TRBJ2-1, with D tentatively TRBD2 (6 bases). Germline CDR1 and CDR2: KGHSH and LQKENI. V lost 5 bases to trimming and J lost 8 bases, with 13 bases between them. The CDR3 has 13 amino acids. Here the CDR3 reads CASSITTGDEQFF. CDR3 nucleotide sequence: TGTGCCAGCTCAATTACCACGGGGGATGAGCAGTTCTTC.

In regard to this clonotype: A read error may be the cause here, since a much bigger clone is one base away. The chain has TRBV12-3 or TRBV12-4 and TRBJ2-7; 11 bases line up with TRBD1. This CDR3 spans 16 amino acids. V dropped 5 bases and J dropped 2; count of bases not matched to a gene: 8. CDR3 sequence reads: CASSPRTGGTPYEQYF. CDR3 nucleotides: TGTGCCAGCAGTCCTAGGACAGGGGGCACCCCCTACGAGCAGTACTTC.

There are many counts of this clonotype. The chain is built from TRBV20-1 and TRBJ2-1; D is undetermined. Per the germline V gene, CDR1 is DFQATT and CDR2 is SNEGSKA (reference sequence). Trimming removed 6 bases from V and 5 bases from J, with 5 bases in between. The CDR3 loop spans 10 amino acids. The CDR3 sequence: CSAANNEQFF. In DNA form, the CDR3 reads TGCAGTGCCGCTAACAATGAGCAGTTCTTC.

This clonotype came up many times. This sequence joins TRBV5-1 and TRBJ1-1; possible D gene TRBD1, 6 bases. The CDR3 contains 12 residues. In germline, CDR1 is SGHRS, CDR2 YFSETQ. Trimming took 4 bases from V and 6 from J, leaving 10 bases between them. Here the CDR3 DNA reads TGCGCCAGCAGCGCCGGACAGTCTGAAGCTTTCTTT. Protein product: CASSAGQSEAFF.

The chain joins TRBV7-2 to TRBJ1-2, with 8 bases aligning to TRBD1. This CDR3 comprises 12 residues. V was pared by 4 bases and J by 7 bases, with 2 bases of the junction left unmatched. CDR1 and CDR2 from the germline V gene are SGHTA and FQGNSA. CDR3 sequence (DNA): TGTGCCAGCAGCTCCGGGACAGGTGGCTACACCTTC. As protein: CASSSGTGGYTF.

On this clonotype: A read error may be the cause here, since a much bigger clone is one base away. It is likely a read error, because the conserved phenylalanine at the end of the CDR3 is missing. The rearrangement uses TRBV12-3 or TRBV12-4 and TRBJ1-2; 8 positions match TRBD1. Losses at the gene ends were 6 bases for V and 8 bases for J; bases not matched to a gene: 11. The length of the CDR3 is 14 residues. CDR3 amino acids: CASSTSGGKSGYTL. The CDR3 DNA sequence: TGTGCCAGCAGCACCTCAGGGGGCAAGAGCGGCTACACCCTC.

This clonotype has ten or more counts. The chain uses TRBV20-1 and TRBJ1-4, with TRBD1 matching over 10 bases. The CDR3 sequence is 12 residues long. V lost 4 bases to trimming and J lost 8 bases; unmatched junction nucleotides: 1. CDR1 and CDR2 from the germline V gene are DFQATT and SNEGSKA (reference sequence). The CDR3 DNA follows: TGCAGTGCTACGGGACAGGGGGAAAAACTGTTTTTT. Its translation: CSATGQGEKLFF.

Comment on this clonotype: A much bigger clone sits one base away, suggesting this may be a read error. This rearrangement joins TRBV3-1 to TRBJ1-2; D remains unclear. Germline lookup yields CDR1 LGHDT and CDR2 YNNKEL (reference sequence). The CDR3 has 12 residues. The CDR3 sequence: CASSQGKGGYAF. The CDR3 coding sequence is TGTGCCAGCAGCCAAGGGAAGGGTGGCTACGCCTTC.

This clonotype was seen ten or more times. The chain links TRBV2 to TRBJ2-3; 10 bases align to TRBD1. J was trimmed by 8 bases and V by 5 bases; bases with no gene match: 4. The germline V gene encodes CDR1 SNHLY and CDR2 FYNNEI. The length of the CDR3 is 13 residues. The CDR3 loop reads CASSPWDRGTQYF. The CDR3, as DNA: TGTGCCAGCAGTCCGTGGGACAGGGGTACGCAGTATTTT.

In the case of this clonotype: Lacking the conserved final phenylalanine or tryptophan, this CDR3 likely reflects a read error. The DNA is left out, because the CDR3 cannot be placed on it with certainty; the CDR3 is given as TCRdb lists it. The rearrangement joins TRBV10-3 to TRBJ2-6. The germline V gene has CDR1 ENHRY and CDR2 SYGVKD. A total of 8 residues make up the CDR3, ends included. The CDR3 spells CAISESGS.

The chain recombines TRBV6-1 with TRBJ2-4; no firm D call. CDR3 length: 14 residues. V was shortened by 3 bases and J by 1 base, with 7 bases between the two germline ends. CDR1 is MNHNS and CDR2 is SASEGT in the germline V gene. The DNA of the CDR3 is TGTGCCAGCAGTGATTGGGGTGCCAAAAACATTCAGTACTTC. This translates into CASSDWGAKNIQYF.

The rearrangement joins TRBV10-3 to TRBJ2-3; D is unresolved. V lost 8 bases and J 0 bases, leaving 3 bases between the germline ends. This CDR3 has 11 amino acids. Per germline, CDR1 ENHRY and CDR2 SYGVKD. The CDR3 bases are TGTGCCATCTCCAGCACAGATACGCAGTATTTT. It encodes CAISSTDTQYF.

This clonotype was seen many times. The rearrangement joins TRBV2 to TRBJ1-5, with no clear D. Trimming took off 4 bases at V and 5 bases at J, with 6 bases between the two ends. This CDR3 has 12 residues. Germline V lookup: CDR1 SNHLY, CDR2 FYNNEI. The CDR3 DNA reads TGTGCCAGCAGTGGGAGGGATCAGCCCCAGCATTTT. It translates to CASSGRDQPQHF.

This clonotype was seen a few times. The chain is built from TRBV3-1 and TRBJ2-7; 9 bases align to TRBD1. Germline CDR1 is LGHDT and CDR2 is YNNKEL (reference sequence). This CDR3 region has 17 residues. Trimming cost V 4 bases and J 3 bases; bases outside gene matches: 13. Written as DNA, the CDR3 is TGTGCCAGCAGCCGCGGGACAGGGCCACGCGGGGACTACGAGCAGTACTTC. Its translation is CASSRGTGPRGDYEQYF.

In its sample, this clonotype was seen many times. This chain joins TRBV20-1 and TRBJ2-3; D unclear. This CDR3 has 11 residues. V lost 0 bases and J 15 bases, leaving 13 bases between the germline ends. Germline CDR1 DFQATT, CDR2 SNEGSKA (reference sequence). CDR3 in amino acids: CSARDVNAVYF. The CDR3 coding sequence is TGCAGTGCTAGAGATGTGAATGCGGTATATTTT.

This clonotype was observed at least ten times. This sequence joins TRBV6-1 and TRBJ1-2, with D perhaps TRBD1 (5 bases). Germline CDR1 MNHNS, CDR2 SASEGT. CDR3 length: 12 amino acids. The V and J ends lost 5 bases and 6 bases respectively, with 10 bases between them. The CDR3 DNA is TGTGCCAGCAGTACCCAGGGTAATGGCTACACCTTC. Its protein is CASSTQGNGYTF.

V is TRBV4-2 and J is TRBJ1-6, with a possible D match to TRBD1 (5 bases). V lost 4 bases, J lost 3 bases, and 13 bases lay in between. The CDR3 consists of 16 residues. The germline V gene has CDR1 LGHNA and CDR2 YNFKEQ. The CDR3 sequence is CASSPGTTVYNSPLHF. The CDR3 DNA reads TGTGCCAGCAGCCCGGGAACGACAGTCTATAATTCACCCCTCCACTTT.

This clonotype occurred many times. The chain has TRBV20-1 and TRBJ2-3; 11 bases align to TRBD1. The CDR3 has 16 amino acids. Trimming at V came to 2 bases and at J to 6 bases, leaving 10 bases not matched to a gene. Germline V lookup: CDR1 DFQATT, CDR2 SNEGSKA (reference sequence). CDR3: CSARSQDRGRIDTQYF. Here the CDR3 DNA reads TGCAGTGCTAGAAGCCAGGACAGGGGGCGGATTGATACGCAGTATTTT.